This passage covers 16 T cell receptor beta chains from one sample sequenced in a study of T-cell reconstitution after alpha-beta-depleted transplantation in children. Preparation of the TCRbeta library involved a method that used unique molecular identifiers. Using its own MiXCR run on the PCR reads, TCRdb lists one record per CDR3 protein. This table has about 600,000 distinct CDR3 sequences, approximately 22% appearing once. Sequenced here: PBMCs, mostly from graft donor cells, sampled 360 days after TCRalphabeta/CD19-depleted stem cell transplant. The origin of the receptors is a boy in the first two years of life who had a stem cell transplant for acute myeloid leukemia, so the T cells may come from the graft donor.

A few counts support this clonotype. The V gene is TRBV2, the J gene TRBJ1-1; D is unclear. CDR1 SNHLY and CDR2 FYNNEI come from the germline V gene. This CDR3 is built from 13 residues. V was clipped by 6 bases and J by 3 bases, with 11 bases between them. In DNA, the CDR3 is TGTGCCAGCAGGACGGAGGAAGACACTGAAGCTTTCTTT. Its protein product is CASRTEEDTEAFF.

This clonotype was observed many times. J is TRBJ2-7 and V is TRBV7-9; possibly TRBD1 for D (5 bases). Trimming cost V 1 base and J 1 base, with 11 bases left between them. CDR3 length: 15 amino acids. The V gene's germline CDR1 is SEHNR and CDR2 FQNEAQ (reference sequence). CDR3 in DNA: TGTGCCAGCAGCTTAGGGGGCTCCCTATCCTACGAGCAGTACGTC. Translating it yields CASSLGGSLSYEQYV.

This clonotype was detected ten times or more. The CDR3 nucleotides read TGTGCCAGCACCAGCGACCTGGAGCAGTTCTTC. Protein product: CASTSDLEQFF. The rearrangement joins TRBV12-3 or TRBV12-4 to TRBJ2-1; D is uncertain. The V end lost 7 bases, the J end lost 10 bases, and 11 bases lay between the germline ends. The CDR3 runs to 11 residues.

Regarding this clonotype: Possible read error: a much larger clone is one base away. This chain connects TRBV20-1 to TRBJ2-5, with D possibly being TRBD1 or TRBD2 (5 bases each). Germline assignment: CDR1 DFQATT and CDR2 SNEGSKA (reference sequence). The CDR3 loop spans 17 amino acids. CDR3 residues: CCARLGRPGPSRETQYF. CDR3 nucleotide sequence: TGCTGTGCTAGGCTGGGCAGACCGGGACCTTCAAGAGAGACCCAGTACTTC.

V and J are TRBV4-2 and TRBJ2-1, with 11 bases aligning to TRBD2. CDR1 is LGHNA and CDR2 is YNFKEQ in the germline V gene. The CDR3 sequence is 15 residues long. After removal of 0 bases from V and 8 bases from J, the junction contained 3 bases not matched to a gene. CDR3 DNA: TGTGCCAGCAGCCAAGATAGCGGGGGGGCGGATGAGCAGTTCTTC. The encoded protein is CASSQDSGGADEQFF.

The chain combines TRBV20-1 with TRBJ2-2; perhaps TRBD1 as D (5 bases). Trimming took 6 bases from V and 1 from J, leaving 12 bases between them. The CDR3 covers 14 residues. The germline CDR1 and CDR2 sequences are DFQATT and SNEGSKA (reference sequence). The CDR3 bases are TGCAGTGCCGAATCCCAGGGGAACACCGGGGAGCTGTTTTTT. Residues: CSAESQGNTGELFF.

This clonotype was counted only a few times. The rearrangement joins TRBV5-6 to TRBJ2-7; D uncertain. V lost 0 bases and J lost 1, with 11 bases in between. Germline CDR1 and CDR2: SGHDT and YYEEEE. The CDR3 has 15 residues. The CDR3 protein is CASSLGANTSYEQYV. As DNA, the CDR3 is TGTGCCAGCAGCTTGGGGGCCAACACATCCTACGAGCAGTACGTC.

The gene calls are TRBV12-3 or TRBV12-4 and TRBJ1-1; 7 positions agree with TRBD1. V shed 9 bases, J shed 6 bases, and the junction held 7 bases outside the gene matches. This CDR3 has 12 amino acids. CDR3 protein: CASQGGGAEAFF. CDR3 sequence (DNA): TGTGCCAGTCAAGGGGGCGGCGCTGAAGCTTTCTTT.

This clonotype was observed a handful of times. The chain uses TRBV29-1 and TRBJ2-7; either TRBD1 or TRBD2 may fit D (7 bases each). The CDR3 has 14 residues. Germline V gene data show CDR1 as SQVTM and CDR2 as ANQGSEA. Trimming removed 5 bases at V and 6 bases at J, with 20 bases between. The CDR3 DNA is TGCAGCGTTTGGGGGGGGGAACAGGGGTTCGAGCAGTACGTC. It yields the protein CSVWGGEQGFEQYV.

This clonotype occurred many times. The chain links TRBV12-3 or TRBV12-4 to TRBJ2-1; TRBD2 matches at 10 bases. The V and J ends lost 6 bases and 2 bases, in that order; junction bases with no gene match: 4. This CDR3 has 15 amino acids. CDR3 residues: CASRSSGGAYNEQFF. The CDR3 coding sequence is TGTGCCAGCAGATCTAGCGGGGGAGCCTACAATGAGCAGTTCTTC.

CDR3 nucleotide sequence: TGTGCCAGCAGCCTGGGGTCACTAGCGGGGCTAGCCAAAAACATTCAGTACTTC. This gives the protein CASSLGSLAGLAKNIQYF. The chain is built from TRBV12-3 or TRBV12-4 and TRBJ2-4; 10 positions match TRBD2. V shed 6 bases, J shed 0 bases, and the junction held 11 bases outside the gene matches. The CDR3 length is 18 residues.

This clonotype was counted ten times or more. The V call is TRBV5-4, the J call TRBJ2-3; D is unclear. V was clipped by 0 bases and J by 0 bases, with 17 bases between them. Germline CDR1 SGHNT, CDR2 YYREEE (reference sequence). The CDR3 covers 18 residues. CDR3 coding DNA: TGTGCCAGCAGCTTGGGGGAAGCCCTGTCAACTAGCACAGATACGCAGTATTTT. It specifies CASSLGEALSTSTDTQYF. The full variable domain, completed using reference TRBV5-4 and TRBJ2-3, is ETGVTQSPTHLIKTRGQQVTLRCSSQSGHNTVSWYQQALGQGPQFIFQYYREEENGRGNFPPRFSGLQFPNYSSELNVNALELDDSALYLCASSLGEALSTSTDTQYFGPGTRLTVL.

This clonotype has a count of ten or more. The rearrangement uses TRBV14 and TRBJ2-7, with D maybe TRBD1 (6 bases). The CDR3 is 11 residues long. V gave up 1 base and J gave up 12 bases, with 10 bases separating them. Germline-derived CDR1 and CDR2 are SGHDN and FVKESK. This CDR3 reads CASSQVGQPYF. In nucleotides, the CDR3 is TGTGCCAGCAGCCAAGTGGGACAACCGTACTTC. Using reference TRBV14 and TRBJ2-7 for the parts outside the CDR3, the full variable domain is EAGVTQFPSHSVIEKGQTVTLRCDPISGHDNLYWYRRVMGKEIKFLLHFVKESKQDESGMPNNRFLAERTGGTYSTLKVQPAELEDSGVYFCASSQVGQPYFGPGTRLTVT.

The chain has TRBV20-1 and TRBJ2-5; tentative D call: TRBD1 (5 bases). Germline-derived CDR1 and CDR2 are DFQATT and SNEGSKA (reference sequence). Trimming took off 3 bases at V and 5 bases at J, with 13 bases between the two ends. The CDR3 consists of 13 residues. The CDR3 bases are TGCAGTGCTAGTAGCAGGGTCGGGGAGACCCAGTACTTC. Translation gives CSASSRVGETQYF.

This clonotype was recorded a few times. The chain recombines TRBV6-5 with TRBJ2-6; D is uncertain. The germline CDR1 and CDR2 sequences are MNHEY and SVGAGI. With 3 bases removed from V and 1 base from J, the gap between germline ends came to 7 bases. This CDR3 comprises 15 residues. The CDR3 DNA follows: TGTGCCAGCAGTTATTTACTTTCTGGGGCCAACGTCCTGACTTTC. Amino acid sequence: CASSYLLSGANVLTF.

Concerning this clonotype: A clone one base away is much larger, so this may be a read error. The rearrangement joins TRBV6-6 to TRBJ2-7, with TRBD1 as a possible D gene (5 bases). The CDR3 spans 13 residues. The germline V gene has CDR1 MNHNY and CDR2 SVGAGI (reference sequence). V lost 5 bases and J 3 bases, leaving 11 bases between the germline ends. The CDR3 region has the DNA TGTGCCAGCAGTCCCCAGACAGTCTACGAGCAGTACTTC. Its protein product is CASSPQTVYEQYF.